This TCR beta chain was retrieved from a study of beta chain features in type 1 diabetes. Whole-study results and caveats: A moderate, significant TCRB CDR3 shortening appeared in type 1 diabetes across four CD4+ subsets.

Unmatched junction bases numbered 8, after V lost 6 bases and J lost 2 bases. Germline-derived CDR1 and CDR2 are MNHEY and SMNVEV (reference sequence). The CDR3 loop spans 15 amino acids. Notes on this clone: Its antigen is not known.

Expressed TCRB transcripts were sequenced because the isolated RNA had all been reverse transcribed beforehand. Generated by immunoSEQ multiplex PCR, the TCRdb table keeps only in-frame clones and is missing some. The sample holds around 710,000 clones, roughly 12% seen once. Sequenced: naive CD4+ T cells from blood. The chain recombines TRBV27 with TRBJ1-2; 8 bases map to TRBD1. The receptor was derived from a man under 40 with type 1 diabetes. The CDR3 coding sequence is TGTGCCAGCAGCCGACTAGGACAGGGCAACTATGGCTACACCTTC. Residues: CASSRLGQGNYGYTF.